Following are 16 T cell receptor beta chains from one sample sequenced in a study of blood T cell repertoires in COVID-19 (TCRdb year 2020). Preparation of the library involved the immunoSEQ multiplex PCR assay. Here the immuneACCESS table is served through TCRdb, limited to in-frame sequences with V and J called. Missing clones are a known gap in these copies; in checked studies unresolved V genes cover under half, and the rest lacks a known reason. For this sample there are more than 150,000 clones; about 85% appear just once. Roughly 9.2% of the sample lies in the top ten. The source material was peripheral blood. These TCRs come from a woman older than 75 with acute or convalescent COVID-19.

This sequence joins TRBV19 and TRBJ2-1; TRBD2 agrees at 12 bases. Germline values: CDR1 LNHDA, CDR2 SQIVND (reference sequence). This CDR3 is built from 16 residues. J gave up 6 bases and V 6 bases, and 9 bases lay outside the gene matches. CDR3 sequence: CASSPILAGGANEQFF. The DNA for the CDR3 is TGTGCCAGTAGCCCCATACTAGCGGGAGGTGCCAATGAGCAGTTCTTC.

This clone has more than one count but fewer than ten. This CDR3 reads CASRRDRGQIEKLFF. The CDR3 DNA is TGTGCCAGTAGAAGGGACAGGGGGCAGATTGAAAAACTGTTTTTT. The chain employs TRBV19 and TRBJ1-4; 12 bases align to TRBD1. Losses at the gene ends were 6 bases for V and 7 bases for J; bases not matched to a gene: 6. This CDR3 region has 15 residues. CDR1 is LNHDA, CDR2 SQIVND, per germline (reference sequence). The variable domain in full, with the rest retrieved from reference TRBV19 and TRBJ1-4, is DGGITQSPKYLFRKEGQNVTLSCEQNLNHDAMYWYRQDPGQGLRLIYYSQIVNDFQKGDIAEGYSVSREKKESFPLTVTSAQKNPTAFYLCASRRDRGQIEKLFFGSGTQLSVL.

The genes are TRBV5-1 and TRBJ2-1; TRBD2 matches 14 bases. Unmatched junction bases numbered 18, after V lost 5 bases and J lost 8 bases. CDR1 and CDR2 (germline): SGHRS, YFSETQ. The CDR3 is 19 amino acids. Written as DNA, the CDR3 is TGCGCCAGCAGTTCCACACCCGTCGGGACTAGCGGGAGTAAGGATGAGCAGTTCTTC. It specifies CASSSTPVGTSGSKDEQFF.

The chain joins TRBV27 to TRBJ1-1, with TRBD1 identical over 7 bases. CDR1 MNHEY and CDR2 SMNVEV come from the germline V gene (reference sequence). This CDR3 region has 14 residues. The trim removed 2 bases at V and 3 bases at J, leaving 3 bases unmatched. CDR3 loop: CASSLRGQYTEAFF. CDR3 sequence (DNA): TGTGCCAGCAGTTTAAGGGGACAGTACACTGAAGCTTTCTTT.

The rearrangement uses TRBV19 and TRBJ2-5, with a possible D match to TRBD2 (5 bases). Germline V gene sequence: CDR1 LNHDA, CDR2 SQIVND (reference sequence). The length of the CDR3 is 12 residues. V was trimmed by 8 bases and J by 5 bases, leaving 12 bases between them. CDR3 coding DNA: TGTGCCAGTGCGGTCCGAGGGGAGACCCAGTACTTC. This gives the protein CASAVRGETQYF.

The V gene is TRBV11-2, the J gene TRBJ1-1, with D possibly being TRBD1 (6 bases). Germline assignment: CDR1 SGHAT and CDR2 FQNNGV. There are 15 residues in the CDR3. The V end was cut by 4 bases, the J end by 6 bases, with 18 bases between. CDR3 coding DNA: TGTGCCAGCAGCTCCCGGGGGGGCAGCTCCTCTGAAGCTTTCTTT. The encoded protein is CASSSRGGSSSEAFF.

The J gene is TRBJ2-7, the V gene TRBV2; 7 bases are shared with TRBD1. Germline V gene data show CDR1 as SNHLY and CDR2 as FYNNEI. J was trimmed by 3 bases and V by 4 bases; bases with no gene match: 3. There are 13 residues in the CDR3. In DNA, the CDR3 is TGTGCCAGCAGTGCCGCAGGGGGCTACGAGCAGTACTTC. Amino acids: CASSAAGGYEQYF.

The genes are TRBV11-3 and TRBJ2-2, with a possible D match to TRBD1 (5 bases). In germline, CDR1 is SGHNT, CDR2 YENEEA. The CDR3 totals 15 residues. The V end lost 3 bases, the J end lost 1 base, and 9 bases lay between the germline ends. CDR3 nucleotide sequence: TGTGCCAGCAGCTTCCAGGGCCTGAACACCGGGGAGCTGTTTTTT. Its translation is CASSFQGLNTGELFF.

The rearrangement joins TRBV24-1 to TRBJ1-6; 8 bases map to TRBD1. The CDR3 sequence is 16 residues long. V shed 4 bases, J shed 7 bases, and the junction held 8 bases outside the gene matches. The germline gives CDR1 KGHDR, CDR2 SFDVKD. CDR3 sequence: CATSEPGQAWNSPLHF. In DNA form, the CDR3 reads TGTGCCACCAGTGAACCGGGACAGGCATGGAATTCACCCCTCCACTTT.

This CDR3 is CASSPGVNRNTEAFF. CDR3 nucleotide sequence: TGCGCCAGCAGCCCAGGTGTGAACAGGAACACTGAAGCTTTCTTT. The V call is TRBV5-1, the J call TRBJ1-1; D remains unclear. Germline V gene sequence: CDR1 SGHRS, CDR2 YFSETQ. This CDR3 has 15 amino acids. The ends were cut back, 4 bases at V and 1 base at J, with 14 bases in the middle. Using reference TRBV5-1 and TRBJ1-1 for the parts outside the CDR3, the full variable domain is KAGVTQTPRYLIKTRGQQVTLSCSPISGHRSVSWYQQTPGQGLQFLFEYFSETQRNKGNFPGRFSGRQFSNSRSEMNVSTLELGDSALYLCASSPGVNRNTEAFFGQGTRLTVV.

This chain joins TRBV18 and TRBJ2-1, with D perhaps TRBD2 (6 bases). V gave up 1 base and J gave up 0 bases, with 19 bases separating them. This CDR3 region has 19 residues. Germline values: CDR1 KGHSH, CDR2 LQKENI. CDR3 amino acids: CASSPLGGAAESSYNEQFF. The DNA for the CDR3 is TGTGCCAGCTCACCACTCGGCGGGGCCGCCGAGAGCTCCTACAATGAGCAGTTCTTC. The entire variable domain, with the rest obtained from reference TRBV18 and TRBJ2-1, is as follows: NAGVMQNPRHLVRRRGQEARLRCSPMKGHSHVYWYRQLPEEGLKFMVYLQKENIIDESGMPKERFSAEFPKEGPSILRIQQVVRGDSAAYFCASSPLGGAAESSYNEQFFGPGTRLTVL.

This clone appeared a few times. The CDR3 spells CASSTTTQGTVNQPQHF. The CDR3 bases are TGTGCCAGTAGCACAACGACGCAGGGCACAGTTAATCAGCCCCAGCATTTT. The chain recombines TRBV19 with TRBJ1-5; the D gene is possibly TRBD1 (5 bases). The germline gives CDR1 LNHDA, CDR2 SQIVND (reference sequence). There are 17 residues in the CDR3. V lost 6 bases, J lost 4 bases, and 22 bases lay in between.

The V call is TRBV5-1, the J call TRBJ2-3; D perhaps matches TRBD1 (5 bases). V gave up 3 bases and J gave up 2 bases, with 16 bases separating them. Germline loops: CDR1 SGHRS, CDR2 YFSETQ. This CDR3 is 16 amino acids long. Written as DNA, the CDR3 is TGCGCCAGCAGCTCCTATCAGGGCGTCGTCACAGATACGCAGTATTTT. It is translated as CASSSYQGVVTDTQYF.

This chain uses TRBV5-1 with TRBJ2-6; TRBD2 matches at 11 bases. This CDR3 comprises 19 residues. Germline CDR1 and CDR2: SGHRS and YFSETQ. Trimming at V came to 8 bases and at J to 5 bases, leaving 18 bases not matched to a gene. The CDR3 loop is CASRLSGRAGDPWANVLTF. The CDR3 nucleotides are TGCGCCAGTCGACTTAGCGGGAGGGCCGGGGACCCCTGGGCCAACGTCCTGACTTTC. Full variable domain (missing parts from reference TRBV5-1 and TRBJ2-6): KAGVTQTPRYLIKTRGQQVTLSCSPISGHRSVSWYQQTPGQGLQFLFEYFSETQRNKGNFPGRFSGRQFSNSRSEMNVSTLELGDSALYLCASRLSGRAGDPWANVLTFGAGSRLTVL.

This chain connects TRBV10-3 to TRBJ2-1; D is possibly TRBD2 (7 bases). This CDR3 contains 15 residues. CDR1 and CDR2 from the germline V gene are ENHRY and SYGVKD. V was clipped by 3 bases and J by 4 bases, with 13 bases between them. The CDR3 nucleotides are TGTGCCATCAGTGATAGGGGGGGGACTTACAATGAGCAGTTCTTC. Translating it yields CAISDRGGTYNEQFF.

The V gene is TRBV10-3, the J gene TRBJ2-7; D perhaps matches TRBD2 (6 bases). The CDR3 consists of 12 residues. V lost 6 bases, J lost 7 bases, and 13 bases lay in between. CDR1 and CDR2 from the germline V gene are ENHRY and SYGVKD. CDR3 region: CAIRGDSPEQYF. CDR3 nucleotide sequence: TGTGCCATCAGAGGGGACTCCCCGGAGCAGTACTTC.